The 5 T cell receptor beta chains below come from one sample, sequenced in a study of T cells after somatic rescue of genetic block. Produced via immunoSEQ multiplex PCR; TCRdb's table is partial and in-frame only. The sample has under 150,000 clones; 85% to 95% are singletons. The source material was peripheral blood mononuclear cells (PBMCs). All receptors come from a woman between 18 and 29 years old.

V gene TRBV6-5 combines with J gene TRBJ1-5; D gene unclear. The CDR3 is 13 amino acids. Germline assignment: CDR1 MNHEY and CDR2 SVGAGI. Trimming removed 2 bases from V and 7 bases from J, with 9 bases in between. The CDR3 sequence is CASSYEGGQPQHF. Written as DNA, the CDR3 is TGTGCCAGCAGTTACGAGGGAGGCCAGCCCCAGCATTTT.

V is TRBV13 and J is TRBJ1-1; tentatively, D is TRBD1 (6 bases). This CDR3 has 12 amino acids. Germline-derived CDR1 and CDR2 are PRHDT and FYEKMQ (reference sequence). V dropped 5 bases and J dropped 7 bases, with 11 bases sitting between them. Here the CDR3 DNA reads TGTGCCAGCAGCCTGAAACAGGGTGAAGCTTTCTTT. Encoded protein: CASSLKQGEAFF. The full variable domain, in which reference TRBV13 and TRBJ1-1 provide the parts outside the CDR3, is AAGVIQSPRHLIKEKRETATLKCYPIPRHDTVYWYQQGPGQDPQFLISFYEKMQSDKGSIPDRFSAQQFSDYHSELNMSSLELGDSALYFCASSLKQGEAFFGQGTRLTVV.

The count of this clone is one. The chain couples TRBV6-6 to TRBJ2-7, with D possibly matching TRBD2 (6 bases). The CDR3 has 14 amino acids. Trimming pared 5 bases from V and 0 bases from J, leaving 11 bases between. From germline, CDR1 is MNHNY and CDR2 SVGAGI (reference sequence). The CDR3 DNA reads TGTGCCAGCAGTGCTCCGGGACTCTCCTACGAGCAGTACTTC. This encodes CASSAPGLSYEQYF.

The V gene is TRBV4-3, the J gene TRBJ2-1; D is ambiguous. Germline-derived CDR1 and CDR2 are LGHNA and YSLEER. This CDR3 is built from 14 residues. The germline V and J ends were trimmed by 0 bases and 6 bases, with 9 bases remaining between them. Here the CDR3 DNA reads TGCGCCAGCAGCCAAGATAAAGTGTTCAATGAGCAGTTCTTC. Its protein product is CASSQDKVFNEQFF.

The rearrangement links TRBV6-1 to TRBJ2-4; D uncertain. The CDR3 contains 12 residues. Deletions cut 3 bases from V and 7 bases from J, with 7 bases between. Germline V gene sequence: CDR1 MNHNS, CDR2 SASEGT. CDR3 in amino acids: CASSEDGNIQYF. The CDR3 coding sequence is TGTGCCAGCAGTGAGGACGGGAACATTCAGTACTTC.